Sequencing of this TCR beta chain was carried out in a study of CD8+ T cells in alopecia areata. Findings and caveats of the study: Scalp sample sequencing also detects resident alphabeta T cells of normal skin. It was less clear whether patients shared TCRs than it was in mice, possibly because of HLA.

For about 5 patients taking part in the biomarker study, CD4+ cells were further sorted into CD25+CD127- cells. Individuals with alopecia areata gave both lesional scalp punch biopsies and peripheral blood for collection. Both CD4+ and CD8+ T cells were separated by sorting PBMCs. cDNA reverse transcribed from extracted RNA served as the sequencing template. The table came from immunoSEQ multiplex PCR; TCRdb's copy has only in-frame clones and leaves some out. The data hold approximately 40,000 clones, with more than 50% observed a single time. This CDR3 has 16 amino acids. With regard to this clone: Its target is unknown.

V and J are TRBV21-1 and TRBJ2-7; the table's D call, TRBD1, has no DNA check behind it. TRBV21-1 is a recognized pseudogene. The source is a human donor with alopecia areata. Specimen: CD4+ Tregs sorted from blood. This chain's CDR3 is CASSSHRDRDPYEQYF. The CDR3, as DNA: TGTGCCAGCAGCTCCCACCGGGACAGGGATCCCTACGAGCAGTACTTC.